Sequencing of this TCR beta chain was carried out in a study of identical twins. Study conclusions and caveats: Modelling underestimated the level of out-of-frame TCR alpha sharing observed in monozygotic twins. Conclusions were based on cross-sectional statistical analysis, without following the same donors.

The CDR3 runs to 13 residues. The germline gives CDR1 SQVTM, CDR2 ANQGSEA. Of note for this clonotype: The antigen remains undetermined. One end of the junction does not line up with germline, which may come from a read error.

A single record per CDR3 protein comes from TCRdb applying MiXCR to the 5' RACE reads. The table has hundreds of thousands of distinct CDR3 sequences, roughly 20% seen once. The sample also formed part of further work on T cells expressing NK-cell markers. That investigation notes: HCMV seropositivity characterized seven of the eight sequenced donors, and seronegativity one. Sorting was limited to alpha-beta TCR-expressing T cells with an anti-gamma-delta TCR antibody in several experiments.

Specimen: PBMCs. This TCR came from a woman aged 18-29 years in good health. The gene calls are TRBV29-1 and TRBJ2-7; 11 positions agree with TRBD1. The CDR3 protein is CSVEGTGGHEQYF. CDR3 nucleotides: TGCAGCGTTGAGGGGACAGGGGGGCACGAGCAGTACTTT.